This is a list of T cell receptor beta chains from one sample in a study of T cells in localized non-small cell lung cancer. Profiled with immunoSEQ multiplex PCR; TCRdb holds only in-frame clones, not every one. The sample records 1,500 to 2,500 clones, around 30% being singletons. This sample comprised lung tumor tissue, obtained before any cancer treatment. The receptor source for this set is a male donor at least 60 years old with stage I squamous cell lung carcinoma. Each CDR3 is given with its conserved first and last residue. The order of the fields is J gene, clone size, V gene, D gene, CDR3 protein, CDR3 DNA. D genes are given only for firm matches. Clone size is given for some rows only: seen once, a few or many times, or a class if the clone is expanded.

TRBJ1-2	.	TRBV19	TRBD1	CASSKISGQGFYGYTF	TGTGCCAGTAGTAAAATCTCGGGACAGGGCTTCTATGGCTACACCTTC
TRBJ1-5	.	TRBV9	.	CASSVATGQPQHF	TGTGCCAGCAGCGTAGCGACGGGGCAGCCCCAGCATTTT
TRBJ1-2	few	TRBV19	.	CATTDSGDTNYGYTF	TGTGCCACCACAGACTCGGGAGATACTAACTATGGCTACACCTTC
TRBJ2-2	medium-sized	TRBV6-8	.	CASSDLVGGNTGELFF	TGTGCCAGCAGTGATTTAGTAGGGGGGAACACCGGGGAGCTGTTTTTT
TRBJ2-1	.	TRBV11-3	.	CASSLATDYNEQFF	TGTGCCAGCAGCTTGGCGACGGATTACAATGAGCAGTTCTTC
TRBJ1-2	few	TRBV9	.	CASTGLTNYGYTF	TGTGCCAGCACGGGGCTAACTAACTATGGCTACACCTTC
TRBJ2-5	.	TRBV15	.	CATSRRNYDLVYQETQYF	TGTGCCACCAGCAGAAGGAACTACGACCTTGTATACCAAGAGACCCAGTACTTC
TRBJ1-5	once	TRBV25-1	TRBD1	CARPTGDCNQPQHF	TGTGCCAGACCCACAGGGGATTGCAATCAGCCCCAGCATTTT
TRBJ1-2	.	TRBV14	.	CASSRDKLNFNYGYTF	TGTGCCAGCAGCCGGGACAAATTAAACTTCAACTATGGCTACACCTTC
TRBJ1-6	medium-sized	TRBV6-7	.	CASRDDSPLHF	TGTGCCAGCAGAGATGACTCACCCCTCCACTTT
TRBJ2-1	.	TRBV29-1	TRBD1	CSVEVQAGGDNEQFF	TGCAGCGTTGAAGTTCAGGCAGGGGGTGATAATGAGCAGTTCTTC
TRBJ2-5	.	TRBV29-1	TRBD2	CSVLRQWTSGSRETQYF	TGCAGCGTTCTTAGGCAATGGACTAGCGGGAGTAGAGAGACCCAGTACTTC
TRBJ2-3	medium-sized	TRBV6-8	.	CASSYFSTDTQYF	TGTGCCAGCAGTTACTTTAGCACAGATACGCAGTATTTT
TRBJ2-2	.	TRBV7-7	.	CASSQIVGGPGELFF	TGTGCCAGCAGCCAAATAGTAGGAGGTCCCGGGGAGCTGTTTTTT
TRBJ1-1	medium-sized	TRBV7-4	.	CASSPYLNTEAFF	TGTGCCAGCAGCCCATACCTGAACACTGAAGCTTTCTTT
TRBJ2-2	.	TRBV29-1	.	CSVVKPANTGELFF	TGCAGCGTCGTTAAGCCCGCGAACACCGGGGAGCTGTTTTTT
TRBJ1-6	.	TRBV7-7	.	CASSPTIGSYNSPLHF	TGTGCCAGCAGCCCGACTATCGGGTCCTATAATTCACCCCTCCACTTT
TRBJ2-1	medium-sized	TRBV11-3	.	CASSLVAGGGGYEQFF	TGTGCCAGCAGCTTGGTGGCAGGGGGGGGAGGATATGAGCAGTTCTTC
TRBJ1-2	.	TRBV5-1	.	CASSLSSELGYGYTF	TGCGCCAGCAGCTTGTCGTCAGAACTAGGCTATGGCTACACCTTC
TRBJ1-3	few	TRBV9	.	CASTMDSSGNTIYF	TGTGCCAGCACTATGGACAGCTCTGGAAACACCATATATTTT
TRBJ1-3	.	TRBV11-3	.	CASSPSRTGNTIYF	TGTGCCAGCAGCCCTAGTAGGACGGGAAACACCATATATTTT
TRBJ1-3	.	TRBV29-1	.	CSVEYFQRDTIYF	TGCAGCGTTGAATACTTCCAACGGGACACCATATATTTT
TRBJ2-5	.	TRBV11-3	TRBD1	CASRQGQGKWETQYF	TGTGCCAGCAGGCAAGGACAGGGGAAATGGGAGACCCAGTACTTC
TRBJ1-6	medium-sized	TRBV9	.	CASSPLGVDNSPLHF	TGTGCCAGCAGCCCCCTAGGGGTGGATAATTCACCCCTCCACTTT
TRBJ2-1	few	TRBV9	.	CASSFDYNEQFF	TGTGCCAGCAGCTTTGATTACAATGAGCAGTTCTTC
TRBJ1-1	.	TRBV14	.	CASSHLGGGTEAFF	TGTGCCAGCAGCCACCTCGGGGGGGGCACTGAAGCTTTCTTT
TRBJ1-1	.	TRBV29-1	TRBD1	CSVTGVANTEAFF	TGCAGCGTGACAGGGGTTGCGAACACTGAAGCTTTCTTT
TRBJ1-5	hyperexpanded	TRBV6-8	TRBD1	CASSGQGYSNQPQHF	TGTGCCAGCAGTGGACAGGGCTATAGCAATCAGCCCCAGCATTTT
TRBJ1-2	once	TRBV29-1	TRBD1	CSVGRQGNYGYTF	TGCAGCGTTGGGAGACAGGGAAACTATGGCTACACCTTC
TRBJ1-4	few	TRBV12-5	TRBD1	CASDPSPGQRTGNEKLFF	TGTGCTAGTGACCCCTCACCGGGACAGAGGACGGGTAATGAAAAACTGTTTTTT
TRBJ1-4	.	TRBV25-1	.	CASSEYRTGGEKLFF	TGTGCCAGCAGTGAATACCGGACCGGGGGTGAAAAACTGTTTTTT
TRBJ2-2	.	TRBV6-8	TRBD1	CASSQTGGMELFF	TGTGCCAGCAGTCAGACAGGGGGCATGGAGCTGTTTTTT
TRBJ1-1	.	TRBV6-8	TRBD1	CASSSPTGEAFF	TGTGCCAGCAGTTCCCCGACAGGGGAAGCTTTCTTT
TRBJ2-7	.	TRBV11-3	TRBD2	CASSSGGTSYEQYF	TGTGCCAGCAGCTCGGGGGGTACCTCCTACGAGCAGTACTTC
TRBJ2-5	few	TRBV6-8	.	CASSSTRETQYF	TGTGCCAGCAGCTCGACGAGGGAGACCCAGTACTTC
TRBJ1-2	.	TRBV11-3	.	CASSSGAVNYGYTF	TGTGCCAGCAGCTCTGGGGCGGTAAACTATGGCTACACCTTC
TRBJ1-2	.	TRBV28	TRBD1	CASSLGWGQLGYTF	TGTGCCAGCAGTTTAGGGTGGGGACAGCTAGGCTACACCTTC
TRBJ1-4	medium-sized	TRBV11-3	TRBD1	CASRSDRDVDEKLFF	TGTGCCAGCAGATCTGACAGGGACGTGGATGAAAAACTGTTTTTT
TRBJ1-1	.	TRBV11-3	.	CASSLGQIRRTEAFF	TGTGCCAGCAGCTTAGGGCAGATTCGGAGGACTGAAGCTTTCTTT
TRBJ2-7	.	TRBV6-8	.	CASSLGLGYEQYF	TGTGCCAGCAGCCTAGGGTTGGGTTACGAGCAGTACTTC
TRBJ2-3	.	TRBV29-1	TRBD2	CSVERLAGERDTDTQYF	TGCAGCGTTGAACGGCTAGCGGGGGAAAGGGACACAGATACGCAGTATTTT
TRBJ2-3	.	TRBV5-1	TRBD2	CASSPGLAGADTQYF	TGCGCCAGCAGCCCCGGACTAGCGGGAGCAGATACGCAGTATTTT
TRBJ1-6	few	TRBV15	.	CATSREGSENSPLHF	TGTGCCACCAGCAGAGAGGGCTCGGAGAATTCACCCCTCCACTTT
TRBJ2-3	few	TRBV9	.	CASSPRGGSETDTQYF	TGTGCCAGCAGCCCCAGGGGCGGGAGTGAGACAGATACGCAGTATTTT
TRBJ1-3	medium-sized	TRBV6-8	.	CASSQPLVGNTIYF	TGTGCCAGCTCACAACCCTTGGTAGGAAACACCATATATTTT
TRBJ1-2	few	TRBV6-8	.	CASSYGGRNYGYTF	TGTGCCAGCAGTTACGGTGGGAGGAACTATGGCTACACCTTC
TRBJ1-1	medium-sized	TRBV6-8	TRBD1	CASSFTGAGAFF	TGTGCCAGCAGCTTCACAGGGGCCGGAGCTTTCTTT